This T cell receptor beta chain was identified in a study of cytotoxic CD8 clonotypes in ibrutinib-treated CLL listed by TCRdb under 2021. About the investigation overall: The cohort was composed of under 12 relapsed/refractory and about 16 treatment-naive patients; IGHV unmutated status was identified in approximately 18 patients. On average, each sample yielded about 260,000 productive templates and about 94,000 productive rearrangements. Responses were partial in roughly 24 patients and complete in 2; after median 68 months follow-up, around 15 stayed in remission and approximately 12 progressed. Cryopreserved peripheral blood mononuclear cells were collected at three points: before therapy, at response, and at either sustained remission or disease progression. Of the 85 to 90 participants in the trial, about two dozen had longitudinal samples available. Patients were still on ibrutinib when every remission and progressive disease sample was collected. Response samples were taken after a median of about a year on treatment, ranging from about 6 to 40 months. Overall study results and their limits: Baseline clonality exceeded that of age-matched healthy donors and correlated strongly with circulating CD8+ T-cell counts. Public clonotypes were rare and either shrank or stayed stable during treatment, and the rise in clonality at ibrutinib response reflected expansion of private clonotypes. An increase in clonality was observed at ibrutinib response, with clonality remaining stable during sustained remission and falling back toward baseline at progression. Sampling times were not matched between patients in sustained remission and patients whose disease was progressing, and lymph node repertoires were not examined.

On a MiSeq, deep resolution sequencing aimed for a depth between 1 in 1 million and 1 in 200,000 T cells, with each clonotype covered 10x on average. TCR beta libraries were generated with the immunoSEQ hsTCRB Kit. In the authors' own workflow: Data were analyzed with ImmunoSEQ Data Assistant and ImmunoSEQ Analyzer, with V, D and J genes assigned per IMGT definitions. Clonality, which ranges from 0 to 1, was calculated by subtracting the normalized Shannon entropy of productive rearrangement frequencies from one. Only overrepresented clonotypes making up at least 0.05% of each patient's repertoire were included in the public clonotype analysis. About twelve repertoires from age-matched healthy donors, obtained from immuneACCESS, served as clonality controls. In TCRdb, the immuneACCESS table is reduced to in-frame sequences with V and J assigned. These tables do not hold every clone; where another copy was compared, an unresolved V gene accounts for under half, and the others remain unexplained. V and J calls and clone size are given by that table; D and trimming were obtained from the DNA. In this sample the table shows over 75,000 clones, about 78% of which occur a single time. Less than 35% of the sample is in the top ten clones.

The CDR3 holds 13 amino acids from the cysteine to the phenylalanine. Only CDR3 DNA is held: 39 bases, read in frame from base 1. According to the germline V gene (reference sequence), CDR1 reads SEHNR and CDR2 reads FQNEAQ. Cut back by 4 bases and 8 bases, the V and J ends lie 13 bases apart. Details on this clone: The antigen it binds to is not known. The sample holds no much larger clone one base away, and base qualities are not on file.

This specimen's time point label, per the study, means: about a year on ibrutinib. Roughly 2 micrograms of genomic DNA were extracted from cryopreserved PBMCs for TCR beta library preparation. Longitudinal blood samples from CLL patients receiving ibrutinib monotherapy were subjected to high-throughput TCR beta sequencing. Patients were enrolled in a phase 2 open-label single-center ibrutinib monotherapy trial. Sequencing was performed on PBMCs, taken after 12 months of ibrutinib treatment. This receptor chain uses TRBV7-9 and TRBJ2-3; too little of a D gene remains to name it. This sequence originates from a human donor with chronic lymphocytic leukemia. The CDR3: CASSSPPISTQYF. The nucleotides read TGTGCCAGCAGCTCGCCTCCGATTTCTACGCAGTATTTT. The CDR3, completed at both ends by the reference TRBV7-9 and TRBJ2-3 genes, gives the full variable domain DTGVSQNPRHKITKRGQNVTFRCDPISEHNRLYWYRQTLGQGPEFLTYFQNEAQLEKSRLLSDRFSAERPKGSFSTLEIQRTEQGDSAMYLCASSSPPISTQYFGPGTRLTVL.